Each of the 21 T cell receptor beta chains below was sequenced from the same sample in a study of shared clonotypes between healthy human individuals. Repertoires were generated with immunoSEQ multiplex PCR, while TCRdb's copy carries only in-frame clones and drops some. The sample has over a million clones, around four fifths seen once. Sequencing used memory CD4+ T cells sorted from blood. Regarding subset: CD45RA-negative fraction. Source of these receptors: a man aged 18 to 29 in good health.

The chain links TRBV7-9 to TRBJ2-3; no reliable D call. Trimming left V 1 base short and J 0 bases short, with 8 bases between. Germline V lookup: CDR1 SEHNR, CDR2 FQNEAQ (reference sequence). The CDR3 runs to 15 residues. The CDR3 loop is CASSLDADSTDTQYF. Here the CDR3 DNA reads TGTGCCAGCAGCTTAGATGCGGACAGCACAGATACGCAGTATTTT.

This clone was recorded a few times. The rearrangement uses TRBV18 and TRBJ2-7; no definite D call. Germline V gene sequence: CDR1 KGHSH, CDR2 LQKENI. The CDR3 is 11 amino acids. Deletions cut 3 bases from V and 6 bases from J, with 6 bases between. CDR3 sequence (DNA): TGTGCCAGCTCACCCAAGAGCGAGCAGTACTTC. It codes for CASSPKSEQYF.

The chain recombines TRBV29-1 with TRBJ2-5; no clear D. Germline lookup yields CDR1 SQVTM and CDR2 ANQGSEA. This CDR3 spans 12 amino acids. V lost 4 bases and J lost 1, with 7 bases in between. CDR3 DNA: TGCAGCGTTGTTCAGAGCCAAGAGACCCAGTACTTC. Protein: CSVVQSQETQYF.

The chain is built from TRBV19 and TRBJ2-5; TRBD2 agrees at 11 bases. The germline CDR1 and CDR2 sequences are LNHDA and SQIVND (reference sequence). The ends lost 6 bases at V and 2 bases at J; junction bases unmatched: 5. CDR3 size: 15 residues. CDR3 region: CASRGTSGPQETQYF. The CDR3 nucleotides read TGTGCCAGTAGGGGGACTAGCGGACCGCAAGAGACCCAGTACTTC.

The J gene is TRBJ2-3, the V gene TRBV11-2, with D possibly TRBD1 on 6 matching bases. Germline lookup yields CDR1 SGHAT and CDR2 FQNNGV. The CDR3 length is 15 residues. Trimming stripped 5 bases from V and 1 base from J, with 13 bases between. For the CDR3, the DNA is TGTGCCAGCAGCGCTCCGGGACACCGCACAGATACGCAGTATTTT. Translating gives CASSAPGHRTDTQYF.

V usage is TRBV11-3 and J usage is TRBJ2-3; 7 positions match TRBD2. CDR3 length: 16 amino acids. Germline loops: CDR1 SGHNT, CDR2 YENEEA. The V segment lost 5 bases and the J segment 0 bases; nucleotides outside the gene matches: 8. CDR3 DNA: TGTGCCAGCAGCCCAGGACTAGACCCTAGCACAGATACGCAGTATTTT. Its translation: CASSPGLDPSTDTQYF.

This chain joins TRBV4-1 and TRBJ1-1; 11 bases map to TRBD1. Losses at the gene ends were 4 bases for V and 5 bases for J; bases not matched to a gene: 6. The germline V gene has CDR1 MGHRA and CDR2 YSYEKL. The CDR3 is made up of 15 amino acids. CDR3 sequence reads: CASSPGQGVVTEAFF. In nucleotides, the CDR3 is TGCGCCAGCAGCCCGGGACAGGGGGTGGTAACTGAAGCTTTCTTT.

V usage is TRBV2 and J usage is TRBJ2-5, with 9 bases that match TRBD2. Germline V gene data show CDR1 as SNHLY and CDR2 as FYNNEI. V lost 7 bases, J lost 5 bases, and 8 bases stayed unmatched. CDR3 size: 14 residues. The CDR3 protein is CASTGTSLPETQYF. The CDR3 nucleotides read TGTGCCAGCACAGGGACTAGCCTTCCGGAGACCCAGTACTTC.

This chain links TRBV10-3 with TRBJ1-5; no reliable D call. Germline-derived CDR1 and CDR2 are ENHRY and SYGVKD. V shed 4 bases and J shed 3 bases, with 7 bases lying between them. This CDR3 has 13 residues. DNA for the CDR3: TGTGCCATCAGTGGGGGTCCCAATCAGCCCCAGCATTTT. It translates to CAISGGPNQPQHF.

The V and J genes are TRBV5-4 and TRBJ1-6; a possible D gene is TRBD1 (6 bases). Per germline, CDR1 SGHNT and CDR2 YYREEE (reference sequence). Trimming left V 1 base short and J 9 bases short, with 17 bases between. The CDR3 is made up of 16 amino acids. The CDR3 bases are TGTGCCAGCAGCTTGATTGGCGCAGGGGACGGTTCACCCCTCCACTTT. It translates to CASSLIGAGDGSPLHF.

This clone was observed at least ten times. DNA for the CDR3: TGTGCCAGCAAAGAGCGGGAGGTCGAGCAGTACTTC. It is translated as CASKEREVEQYF. The V call is TRBV2, the J call TRBJ2-7, with 9 bases lining up with TRBD2. This CDR3 spans 12 amino acids. With 7 bases clipped from V and 6 bases from J, the junction kept 4 bases outside the gene matches. Germline V CDR1 and CDR2: SNHLY, FYNNEI.

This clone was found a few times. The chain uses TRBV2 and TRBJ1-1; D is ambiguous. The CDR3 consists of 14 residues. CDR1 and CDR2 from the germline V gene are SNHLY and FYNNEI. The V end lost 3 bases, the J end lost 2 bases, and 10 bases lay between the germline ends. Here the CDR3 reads CASSDKMGNTEAFF. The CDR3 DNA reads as TGTGCCAGCAGTGATAAGATGGGAAACACTGAAGCTTTCTTT. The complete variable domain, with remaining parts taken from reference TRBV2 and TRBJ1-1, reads EPEVTQTPSHQVTQMGQEVILRCVPISNHLYFYWYRQILGQKVEFLVSFYNNEISEKSEIFDDQFSVERPDGSNFTLKIRSTKLEDSAMYFCASSDKMGNTEAFFGQGTRLTVV.

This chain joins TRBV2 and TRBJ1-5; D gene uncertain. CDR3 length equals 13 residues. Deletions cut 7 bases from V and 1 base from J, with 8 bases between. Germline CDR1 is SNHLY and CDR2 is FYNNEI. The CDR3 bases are TGTGCCAGCAATGAGGCCAGCAATCAGCCCCAGCATTTT. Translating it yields CASNEASNQPQHF.

The CDR3 region has the DNA TGTGCCAGCAGCTTAGGGACAGTCCCCGGCTACACCTTC. Translated: CASSLGTVPGYTF. The V call is TRBV7-9, the J call TRBJ1-2; a weak D match, TRBD1 (6 bases). V lost 1 base and J 8 bases, leaving 11 bases between the germline ends. This CDR3 region has 13 residues. Germline CDR1 is SEHNR and CDR2 is FQNEAQ (reference sequence).

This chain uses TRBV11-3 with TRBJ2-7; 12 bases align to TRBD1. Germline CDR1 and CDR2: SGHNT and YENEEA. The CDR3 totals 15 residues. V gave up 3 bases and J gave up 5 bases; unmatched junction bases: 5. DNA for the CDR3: TGTGCCAGCAGCTTGACGGGGACAGGGGGCCACGAGCAGTACTTC. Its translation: CASSLTGTGGHEQYF.

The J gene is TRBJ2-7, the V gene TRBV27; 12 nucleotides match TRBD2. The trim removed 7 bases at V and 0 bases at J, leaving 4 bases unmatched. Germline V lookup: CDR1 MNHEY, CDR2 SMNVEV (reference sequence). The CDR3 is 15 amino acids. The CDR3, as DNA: TGTGCCAGCAACGCTAGCGGGGGGGGCTCCTACGAGCAGTACTTC. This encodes CASNASGGGSYEQYF.

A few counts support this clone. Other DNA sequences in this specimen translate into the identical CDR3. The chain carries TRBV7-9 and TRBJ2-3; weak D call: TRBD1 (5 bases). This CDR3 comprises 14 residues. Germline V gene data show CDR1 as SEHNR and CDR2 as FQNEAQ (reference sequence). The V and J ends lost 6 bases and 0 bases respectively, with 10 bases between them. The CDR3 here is CASSRTGSTDTQYF. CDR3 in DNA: TGTGCCAGCAGTCGTACAGGAAGCACAGATACGCAGTATTTT. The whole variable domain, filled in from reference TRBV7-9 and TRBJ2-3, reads DTGVSQNPRHKITKRGQNVTFRCDPISEHNRLYWYRQTLGQGPEFLTYFQNEAQLEKSRLLSDRFSAERPKGSFSTLEIQRTEQGDSAMYLCASSRTGSTDTQYFGPGTRLTVL.

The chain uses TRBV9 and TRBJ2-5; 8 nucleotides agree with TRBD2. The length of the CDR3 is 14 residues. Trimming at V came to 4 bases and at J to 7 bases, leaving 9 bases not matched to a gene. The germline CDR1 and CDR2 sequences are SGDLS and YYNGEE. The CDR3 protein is CASSIEAGGGTQYF. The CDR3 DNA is TGTGCCAGCAGCATAGAGGCGGGAGGAGGGACCCAGTACTTC.

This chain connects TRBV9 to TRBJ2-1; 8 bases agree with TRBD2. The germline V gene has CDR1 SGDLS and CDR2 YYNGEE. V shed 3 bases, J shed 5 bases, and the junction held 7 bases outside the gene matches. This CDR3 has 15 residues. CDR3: CASSAGRASNNEQFF. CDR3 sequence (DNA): TGTGCCAGCAGCGCCGGGAGGGCTTCCAACAATGAGCAGTTCTTC. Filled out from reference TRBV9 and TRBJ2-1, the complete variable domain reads DSGVTQTPKHLITATGQRVTLRCSPRSGDLSVYWYQQSLDQGLQFLIQYYNGEERAKGNILERFSAQQFPDLHSELNLSSLELGDSALYFCASSAGRASNNEQFFGPGTRLTVL.

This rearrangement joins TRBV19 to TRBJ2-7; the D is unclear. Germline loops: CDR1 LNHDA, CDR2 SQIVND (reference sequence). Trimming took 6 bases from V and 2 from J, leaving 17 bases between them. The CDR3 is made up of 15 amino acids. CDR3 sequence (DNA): TGTGCCAGTAGCCAGGACCACGTTATTGCCTACGAGCAGTACTTC. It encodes CASSQDHVIAYEQYF.

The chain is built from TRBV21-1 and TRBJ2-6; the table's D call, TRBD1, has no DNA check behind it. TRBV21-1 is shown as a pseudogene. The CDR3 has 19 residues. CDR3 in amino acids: CASSKIPGQPFSGANVLTF. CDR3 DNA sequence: TGTGCCAGCAGCAAAATACCGGGACAGCCTTTCTCTGGGGCCAACGTCCTGACTTTC.